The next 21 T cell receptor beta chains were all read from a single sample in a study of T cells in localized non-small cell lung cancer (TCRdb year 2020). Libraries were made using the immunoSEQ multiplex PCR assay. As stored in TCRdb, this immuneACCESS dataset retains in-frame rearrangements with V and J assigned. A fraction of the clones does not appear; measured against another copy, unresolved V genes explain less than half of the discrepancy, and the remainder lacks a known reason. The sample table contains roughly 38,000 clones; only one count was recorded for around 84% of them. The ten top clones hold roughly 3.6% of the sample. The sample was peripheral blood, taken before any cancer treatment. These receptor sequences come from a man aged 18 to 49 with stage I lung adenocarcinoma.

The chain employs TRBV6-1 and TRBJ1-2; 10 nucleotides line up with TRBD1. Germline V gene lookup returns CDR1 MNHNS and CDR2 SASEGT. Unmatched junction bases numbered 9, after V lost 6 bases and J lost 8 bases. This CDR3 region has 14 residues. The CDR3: CASSGRQGAKGYTF. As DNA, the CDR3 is TGTGCCAGCAGCGGTAGACAGGGGGCGAAGGGCTACACCTTC.

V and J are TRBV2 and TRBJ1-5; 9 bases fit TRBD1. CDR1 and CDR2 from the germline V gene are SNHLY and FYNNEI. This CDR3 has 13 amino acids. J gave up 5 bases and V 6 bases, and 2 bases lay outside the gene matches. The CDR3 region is CASRRDRDQPQHF. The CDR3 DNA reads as TGTGCCAGCAGAAGGGACAGGGATCAGCCCCAGCATTTT.

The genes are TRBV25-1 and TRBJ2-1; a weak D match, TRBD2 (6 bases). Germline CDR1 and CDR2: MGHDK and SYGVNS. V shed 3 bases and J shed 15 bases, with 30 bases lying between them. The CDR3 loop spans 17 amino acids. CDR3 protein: CASSEILTGPPGLPLFF. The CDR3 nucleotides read TGTGCCAGCAGTGAGATATTAACAGGACCCCCGGGACTCCCCTTGTTCTTC.

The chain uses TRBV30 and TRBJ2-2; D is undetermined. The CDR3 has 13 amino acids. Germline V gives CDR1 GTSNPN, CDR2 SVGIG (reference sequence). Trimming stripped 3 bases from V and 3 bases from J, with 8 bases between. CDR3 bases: TGTGCCTGGAGAGGCTACTACACCGGGGAGCTGTTTTTT. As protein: CAWRGYYTGELFF. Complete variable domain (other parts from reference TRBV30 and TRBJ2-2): SQTIHQWPATLVQPVGSPLSLECTVEGTSNPNLYWYRQAAGRGLQLLFYSVGIGQISSEVPQNLSASRPQDRQFILSSKKLLLSDSGFYLCAWRGYYTGELFFGEGSRLTVL.

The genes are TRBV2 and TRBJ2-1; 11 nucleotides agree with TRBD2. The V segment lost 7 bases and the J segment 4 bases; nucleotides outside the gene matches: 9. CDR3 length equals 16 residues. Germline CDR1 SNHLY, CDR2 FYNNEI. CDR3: CASKTRLAGGYNEQFF. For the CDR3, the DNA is TGTGCCAGCAAAACGAGGCTAGCGGGGGGATACAATGAGCAGTTCTTC.

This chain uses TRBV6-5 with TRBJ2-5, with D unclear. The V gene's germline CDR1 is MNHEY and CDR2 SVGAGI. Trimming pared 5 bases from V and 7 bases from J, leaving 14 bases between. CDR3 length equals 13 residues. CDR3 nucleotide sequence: TGTGCCAGCAGTGACCGAAGGACGGGGACCCAGTACTTC. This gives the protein CASSDRRTGTQYF.

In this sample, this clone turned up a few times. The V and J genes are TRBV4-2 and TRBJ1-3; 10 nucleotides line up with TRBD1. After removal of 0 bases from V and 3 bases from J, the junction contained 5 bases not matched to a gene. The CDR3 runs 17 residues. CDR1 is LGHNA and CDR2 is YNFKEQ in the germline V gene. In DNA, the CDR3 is TGTGCCAGCAGCCAAGAAATGACAGGGGGCTTTGGAAACACCATATATTTT. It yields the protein CASSQEMTGGFGNTIYF.

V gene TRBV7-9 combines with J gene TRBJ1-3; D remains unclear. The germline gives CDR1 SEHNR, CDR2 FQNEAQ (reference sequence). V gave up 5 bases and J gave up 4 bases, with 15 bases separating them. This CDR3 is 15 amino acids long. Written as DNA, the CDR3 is TGTGCCAGCAGCCCCGGCGGTACGTGGGGAAACACCATATATTTT. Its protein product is CASSPGGTWGNTIYF.

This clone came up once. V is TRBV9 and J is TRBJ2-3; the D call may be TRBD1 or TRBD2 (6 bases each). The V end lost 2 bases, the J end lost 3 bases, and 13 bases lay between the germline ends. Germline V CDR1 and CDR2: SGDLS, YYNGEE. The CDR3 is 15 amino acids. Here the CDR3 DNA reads TGTGCCAGCAGCGTTCCTGGAGGGGGAACAGATACGCAGTATTTT. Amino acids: CASSVPGGGTDTQYF.

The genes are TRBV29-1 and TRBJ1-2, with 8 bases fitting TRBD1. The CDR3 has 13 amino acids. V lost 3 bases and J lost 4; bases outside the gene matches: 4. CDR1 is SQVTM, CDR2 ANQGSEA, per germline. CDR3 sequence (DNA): TGCAGCGTTGAGGAACAGGGGGGCTATGGCTACACCTTC. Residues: CSVEEQGGYGYTF.

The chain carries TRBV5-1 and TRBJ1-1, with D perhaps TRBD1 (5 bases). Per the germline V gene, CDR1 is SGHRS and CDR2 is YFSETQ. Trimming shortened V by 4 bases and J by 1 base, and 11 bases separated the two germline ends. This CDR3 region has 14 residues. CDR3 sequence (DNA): TGCGCCAGCAGCGCAGGGTCTCCGAACACTGAAGCTTTCTTT. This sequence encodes CASSAGSPNTEAFF.

The CDR3 DNA sequence: TGTGCCTGGAGTGATCCCCGGGGGGCGGGAGAGACCCAGTACTTC. Its protein product is CAWSDPRGAGETQYF. The chain has TRBV30 and TRBJ2-5; D perhaps matches TRBD2 (7 bases). Germline V gene data show CDR1 as GTSNPN and CDR2 as SVGIG (reference sequence). The CDR3 is 15 amino acids. Trimming left V 1 base short and J 4 bases short, with 16 bases between.

The CDR3 sequence is CASSRGQGHGYTF. The CDR3 region has the DNA TGCGCCAGCAGCCGGGGACAGGGTCATGGCTACACCTTC. The rearrangement links TRBV5-1 to TRBJ1-2; the match to TRBD1 covers 9 bases. CDR1 and CDR2 (germline): SGHRS, YFSETQ. The CDR3 loop spans 13 amino acids. V lost 4 bases, J lost 6 bases, and 4 bases stayed unmatched.

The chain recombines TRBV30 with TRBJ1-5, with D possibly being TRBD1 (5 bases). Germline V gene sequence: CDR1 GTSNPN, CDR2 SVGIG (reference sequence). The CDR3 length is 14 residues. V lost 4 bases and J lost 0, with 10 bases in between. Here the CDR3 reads CAWNAGNSNQPQHF. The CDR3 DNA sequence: TGTGCCTGGAACGCAGGGAATAGCAATCAGCCCCAGCATTTT.

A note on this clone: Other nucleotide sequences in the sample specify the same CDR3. The CDR3: CASSRGPSETQYF. The CDR3 region has the DNA TGTGCCAGTAGTAGGGGCCCCTCAGAGACCCAGTACTTC. The chain employs TRBV19 and TRBJ2-5; the D gene is possibly TRBD1 (5 bases). Trimming took off 4 bases at V and 4 bases at J, with 10 bases between the two ends. Germline values: CDR1 LNHDA, CDR2 SQIVND (reference sequence). The CDR3 spans 13 residues.

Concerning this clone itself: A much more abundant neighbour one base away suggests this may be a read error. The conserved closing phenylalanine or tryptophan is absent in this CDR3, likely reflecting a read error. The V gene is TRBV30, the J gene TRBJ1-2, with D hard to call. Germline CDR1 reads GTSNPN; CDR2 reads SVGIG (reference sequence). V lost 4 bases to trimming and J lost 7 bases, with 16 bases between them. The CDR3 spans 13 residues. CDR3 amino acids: CAWNLIQARGYTL. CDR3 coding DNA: TGTGCCTGGAATTTAATCCAAGCTCGTGGCTACACCCTC.

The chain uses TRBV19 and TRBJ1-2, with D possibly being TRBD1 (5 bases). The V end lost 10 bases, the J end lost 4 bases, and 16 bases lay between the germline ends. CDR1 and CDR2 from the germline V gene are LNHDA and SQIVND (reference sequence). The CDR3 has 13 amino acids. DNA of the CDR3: TGTGCCACTTACCGAGGGGACGTCTATGGCTACACCTTC. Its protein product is CATYRGDVYGYTF.

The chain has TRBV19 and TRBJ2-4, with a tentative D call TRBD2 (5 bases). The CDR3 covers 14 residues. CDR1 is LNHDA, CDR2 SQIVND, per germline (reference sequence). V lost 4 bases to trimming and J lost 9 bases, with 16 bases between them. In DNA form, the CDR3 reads TGTGCCAGTAGTAGCCTTGAGGGTGGGAGCATTCAGTACTTC. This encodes CASSSLEGGSIQYF.

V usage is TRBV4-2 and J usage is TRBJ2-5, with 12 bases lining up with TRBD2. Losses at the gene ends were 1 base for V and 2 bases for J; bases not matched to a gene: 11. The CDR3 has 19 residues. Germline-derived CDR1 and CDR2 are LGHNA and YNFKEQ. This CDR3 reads CASSQGGSSGGAPQETQYF. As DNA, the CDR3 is TGTGCCAGCAGCCAAGGAGGGTCTAGCGGGGGGGCCCCTCAAGAGACCCAGTACTTC.

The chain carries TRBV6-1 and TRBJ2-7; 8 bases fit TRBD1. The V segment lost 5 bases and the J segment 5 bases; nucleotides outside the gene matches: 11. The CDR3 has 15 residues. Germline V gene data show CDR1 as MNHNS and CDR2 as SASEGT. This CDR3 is CASSPRGQVVHEQYF. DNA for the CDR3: TGTGCCAGCAGTCCTCGGGGACAGGTCGTCCACGAGCAGTACTTC.

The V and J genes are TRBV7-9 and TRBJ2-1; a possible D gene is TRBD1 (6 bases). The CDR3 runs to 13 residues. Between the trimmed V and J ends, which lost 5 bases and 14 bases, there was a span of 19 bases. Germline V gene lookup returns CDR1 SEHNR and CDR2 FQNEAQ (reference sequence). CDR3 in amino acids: CASSPTGAGVEFF. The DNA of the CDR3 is TGTGCCAGCAGCCCAACTGGGGCAGGGGTGGAGTTCTTC.